The rows below give T cell receptor beta chains drawn from one sample of a study of beta chain features in type 1 diabetes. TCRdb's copy holds only in-frame clones and misses some; the assay was immunoSEQ multiplex PCR. The sample contains approximately 400,000 clones, more than 13% of which appear only once. The sample consisted of naive CD4+ T cells from blood. These receptors came from a woman between 18 and 30 years old in good health. Each CDR3 is given without its conserved first and last residue. Each record gives: V gene, clone size, CDR3 length, J gene, CDR3 protein. The listing skips clone size in some rows; elsewhere it reads once, few, many or a size class.

V: TRBV5-1
size: .
length: 13
J: TRBJ2-7
CDR3: ASSPLQGSRYEQY

V: TRBV18
size: .
length: 11
J: TRBJ2-5
CDR3: ASSPGQKETQY

V: TRBV10-3
size: once
length: 13
J: TRBJ2-1
CDR3: AISERLAGENEQF

V: TRBV4-2
size: few
length: 13
J: TRBJ1-1
CDR3: ASSQDTGGYTEAF

V: TRBV19
size: .
length: 14
J: TRBJ2-3
CDR3: ASSIAAGLPSDTQY

V: TRBV5-1
size: few
length: 13
J: TRBJ2-5
CDR3: ASSFGLAGEETQY

V: TRBV7-3
size: .
length: 13
J: TRBJ2-1
CDR3: ASSLTGGRYNEQF

V: TRBV7-2
size: .
length: 14
J: TRBJ2-2
CDR3: ASSRWDYQNTGELF

V: TRBV6-1
size: few
length: 12
J: TRBJ1-5
CDR3: ASSPGQINQPQH

V: TRBV30
size: .
length: 12
J: TRBJ2-1
CDR3: AWAGTSVYNEQF

V: TRBV2
size: few
length: 14
J: TRBJ2-5
CDR3: ASNLGLIIPQETQY

V: TRBV5-4
size: few
length: 11
J: TRBJ2-7
CDR3: ASNPAGVYEQY

V: TRBV29-1
size: few
length: 11
J: TRBJ1-2
CDR3: SAWERSYNGYT

V: TRBV28
size: .
length: 9
J: TRBJ2-7
CDR3: AVREYYEQY

V: TRBV15
size: few
length: 12
J: TRBJ2-1
CDR3: ATSRDRLYNEQF

V: TRBV28
size: .
length: 11
J: TRBJ2-5
CDR3: ASSKGRGETQY

V: TRBV5-1
size: few
length: 14
J: TRBJ2-3
CDR3: ASSPWTSGGTDTQY

V: TRBV11-2
size: .
length: 17
J: TRBJ2-2
CDR3: ASSPIIAGGPSSSGELF

V: TRBV2
size: .
length: 9
J: TRBJ1-1
CDR3: ASRQSTEAF

V: TRBV4-1
size: few
length: 12
J: TRBJ1-1
CDR3: ASSQPSLPTEAF

V: TRBV4-1
size: .
length: 12
J: TRBJ2-2
CDR3: ASSPDRVVGELF

V: TRBV18
size: .
length: 12
J: TRBJ2-5
CDR3: ASSPSSSQETQY

V: TRBV2
size: few
length: 14
J: TRBJ2-1
CDR3: ASRALLAGGSNEQF

V: TRBV7-9
size: .
length: 13
J: TRBJ2-1
CDR3: ASSFLAASYNEQF

V: TRBV6-1
size: .
length: 17
J: TRBJ2-2
CDR3: ASSENPFGSLSNTGELF

V: TRBV7-9
size: few
length: 11
J: TRBJ1-5
CDR3: ASSQTGNQPQH

V: TRBV15
size: few
length: 14
J: TRBJ2-1
CDR3: ATSRDPGSYYNEQF

V: TRBV27
size: .
length: 10
J: TRBJ1-4
CDR3: ASSTGYEKLF

V: TRBV5-1
size: .
length: 12
J: TRBJ2-1
CDR3: ASSPGLVRDEQF

V: TRBV7-2
size: .
length: 16
J: TRBJ2-1
CDR3: ASSLALLGTSGSKEQF

V: TRBV9
size: few
length: 10
J: TRBJ1-2
CDR3: ASSVDGYGYT

V: TRBV30
size: .
length: 12
J: TRBJ2-1
CDR3: AWRGKREGLEQF

V: TRBV6-1
size: once
length: 12
J: TRBJ1-4
CDR3: ASSDILSGEKLF

V: TRBV12-5
size: few
length: 18
J: TRBJ2-2
CDR3: ASGPHAGEGSRIDTGELF

V: TRBV27
size: few
length: 10
J: TRBJ1-1
CDR3: ATPTGKDEAF

V: TRBV2
size: .
length: 16
J: TRBJ2-1
CDR3: ASSEVRLAGGSDNEQF

V: TRBV11-1
size: .
length: 15
J: TRBJ2-1
CDR3: ASKGQGAKSSYNEQF

V: TRBV6-5
size: .
length: 13
J: TRBJ1-4
CDR3: ASSYSKGLGEKLF

V: TRBV7-8
size: few
length: 13
J: TRBJ2-7
CDR3: ASSPRLAGSYEQY

V: TRBV15
size: .
length: 14
J: TRBJ2-7
CDR3: ATSRDRGTGFDEQY